Presented here are 9 T cell receptor beta chains from one specimen sequenced in a study of blood T cells in healthy people across ages. For the second PCR, which ran for about 7 to 12 cycles, a sample-barcoded 5' primer and a J-beta primer mix were used. TCRdb redid the calling of the 5' RACE reads with MiXCR, one entry per CDR3 protein. Of about 1.4 million distinct CDR3 sequences listed, 45% to 70% are singletons. Sequences were obtained from blood. These receptors were taken from a man in his late teens or twenties in good health.

The chain couples TRBV6-5 to TRBJ1-2, with 7 bases identical to TRBD1. Unmatched junction bases numbered 6, after V lost 2 bases and J lost 0 bases. This CDR3 is built from 16 residues. Germline V gene data show CDR1 as MNHEY and CDR2 as SVGAGI. For the CDR3, the DNA is TGTGCCAGCAGTTACGGTCAGGGGGAGGCTAACTATGGCTACACCTTC. Translated, it gives CASSYGQGEANYGYTF.

The CDR3 DNA reads TGTGCCAGCAGCTTCTACCAGAATCCGAACATTCAGTACTTC. Its protein product is CASSFYQNPNIQYF. The chain links TRBV5-8 to TRBJ2-4; D unclear. This CDR3 is 14 amino acids long. With 2 bases removed from V and 7 bases from J, the gap between germline ends came to 13 bases. Germline V lookup: CDR1 SGHTS, CDR2 YDEGEE.

The V and J genes are TRBV20-1 and TRBJ2-1; D is perhaps TRBD2 (6 bases). V was clipped by 0 bases and J by 0 bases, with 9 bases between them. The CDR3 is 15 amino acids. CDR1 DFQATT and CDR2 SNEGSKA come from the germline V gene (reference sequence). As DNA, the CDR3 is TGCAGTGCTAGAGATCTGACTAGCTCCTACAATGAGCAGTTCTTC. This translates into CSARDLTSSYNEQFF.

The chain uses TRBV4-3 and TRBJ1-2; 9 positions agree with TRBD1. Germline CDR1 is LGHNA and CDR2 is YSLEER. V lost 0 bases, J lost 1 base, and 9 bases stayed unmatched. The CDR3 spans 18 residues. In DNA form, the CDR3 reads TGCGCCAGCAGCCAAGATAGGACAGGGGCCCCCTTTAACTATGGCTACACCTTC. Its translation: CASSQDRTGAPFNYGYTF.

This chain joins TRBV12-3 or TRBV12-4 and TRBJ1-1, with TRBD1 matching over 7 bases. Trimming took 5 bases from V and 2 from J; bases not matched to a gene: 11. There are 16 residues in the CDR3. The DNA for the CDR3 is TGTGCCAGCAGTGAACCGTCCTACAGGGGAAACACTGAAGCTTTCTTT. Encoded protein: CASSEPSYRGNTEAFF.

The chain carries TRBV7-8 and TRBJ1-5; 7 bases map to TRBD1. Germline V CDR1 and CDR2: SGHVS, FQNEAQ. This CDR3 comprises 16 residues. V was clipped by 5 bases and J by 0 bases; unmatched bases: 7. The CDR3 DNA follows: TGTGCCAGCAGCCGGGAACAGGGGTATAGCAATCAGCCCCAGCATTTT. Its protein product is CASSREQGYSNQPQHF.

J is TRBJ1-2 and V is TRBV20-1; maybe TRBD1 (6 bases). V was cut by 5 bases and J by 4 bases, with 20 bases left in between. The CDR3 totals 15 residues. Germline CDR1 DFQATT, CDR2 SNEGSKA (reference sequence). The CDR3 spells CSARSGTGIGYGYTF. The CDR3 DNA is TGCAGTGCTCGGTCCGGTACAGGGATTGGCTATGGCTACACCTTC.

The chain has TRBV12-3 or TRBV12-4 and TRBJ2-1; 9 bases are a match to TRBD2. There are 15 residues in the CDR3. V lost 3 bases, J lost 9 bases, and 9 bases stayed unmatched. CDR3 amino acids: CASSFAGGPQGEQFF. The CDR3 nucleotides are TGTGCCAGCAGTTTTGCGGGGGGGCCTCAGGGTGAGCAGTTCTTC.

The rearrangement uses TRBV20-1 and TRBJ2-2, with D maybe TRBD1 (5 bases). V was pared by 3 bases and J by 7 bases, with 15 bases between. Looked up from germline, CDR1 is DFQATT and CDR2 is SNEGSKA (reference sequence). This CDR3 has 14 residues. For the CDR3, the DNA is TGCAGTGCTAGTGGGGCCTTGTTGGTCGGGGAGCTGTTTTTT. As protein: CSASGALLVGELFF.